The 18 T cell receptor beta chains below all came from one sample that was sequenced in a study of blood T cells in healthy people across ages (dated by TCRdb to 2014 to 2015). The library came from 5' RACE. A second PCR of 7 to 11 cycles was run with a J-beta primer mix and a sample-barcoded 5' primer. Using fastp trimming at Q25 and MiXCR clonotype assembly, TCRdb reanalyzed the public sequencing data and kept in-frame beta chains. Here each entry gathers all rows of one CDR3 protein and keeps the most common genes and DNA. The sample profile shows around 1,800,000 distinct CDR3 sequences; about two fifths of them were found once. About 23% of the sample goes to the ten largest clones. Sample: blood. These TCRs come from a human donor in good health.

The genes are TRBV13 and TRBJ2-1; 7 nucleotides line up with TRBD1. V shed 5 bases and J 3 bases; nucleotides not matched to a gene: 7. Germline loops: CDR1 PRHDT, CDR2 FYEKMQ (reference sequence). CDR3 size: 15 residues. The CDR3 DNA follows: TGTGCCAGCAGCCCGGGACAGAAATTCTACAATGAGCAGTTCTTC. It yields the protein CASSPGQKFYNEQFF.

The genes are TRBV10-3 and TRBJ1-2; D is unresolved. Trimming removed 2 bases from V and 2 bases from J, with 9 bases in between. CDR1 is ENHRY and CDR2 is SYGVKD in the germline V gene. The CDR3 length is 14 residues. The CDR3: CAISEVQLNYGYTF. CDR3 nucleotides: TGTGCCATCAGTGAGGTACAACTCAACTATGGCTACACCTTC.

The rearrangement joins TRBV5-1 to TRBJ2-1; D remains unclear. Germline V gene lookup returns CDR1 SGHRS and CDR2 YFSETQ. CDR3 size: 13 residues. Trimming pared 4 bases from V and 5 bases from J, leaving 10 bases between. CDR3 nucleotides: TGCGCCAGCAGCCTGACGGAAAACAATGAGCAGTTCTTC. Protein product: CASSLTENNEQFF.

This clonotype was counted only a few times. V gene TRBV29-1 combines with J gene TRBJ2-3; maybe TRBD1 (5 bases). This CDR3 has 11 amino acids. Between the trimmed V and J ends, which lost 6 bases and 2 bases, there was a span of 6 bases. Germline lookup yields CDR1 SQVTM and CDR2 ANQGSEA. CDR3 nucleotide sequence: TGCAGCGTGGACAACACAGATACGCAGTATTTT. Translation: CSVDNTDTQYF.

The rearrangement joins TRBV7-2 to TRBJ2-5, with a weak D call TRBD1 (6 bases). The V end lost 5 bases, the J end lost 7 bases, and 17 bases lay between the germline ends. The CDR3 spans 14 residues. Germline CDR1 and CDR2: SGHTA and FQGNSA. CDR3 coding DNA: TGTGCCAGCAGCCTCCTGGGGGCTAGAGGGACCCAGTACTTC. It translates to CASSLLGARGTQYF.

This clonotype showed up just a few times. CDR3 DNA sequence: TGTGCCACCAGCAGAGACGGGACATACCAAGAGACCCAGTACTTC. It yields the protein CATSRDGTYQETQYF. The genes are TRBV15 and TRBJ2-5; a possible D gene is TRBD1 (6 bases). Germline CDR1 reads LNHNV; CDR2 reads YYDKDF (reference sequence). Trimming shortened V by 0 bases and J by 0 bases, and 8 bases separated the two germline ends. The CDR3 has 15 residues.

This clonotype was counted a few times. The V and J genes are TRBV7-2 and TRBJ1-2, with D hard to call. The CDR3 covers 15 residues. Trimming took off 2 bases at V and 3 bases at J, with 13 bases between the two ends. CDR1 and CDR2 (germline): SGHTA, FQGNSA. The CDR3 DNA follows: TGTGCCAGCAGCTTAACCAGACAAACACACTATGGCTACACCTTC. Translation gives CASSLTRQTHYGYTF.

The CDR3 protein is CASSARPGGITDTQYF. The CDR3 DNA is TGTGCCAGCAGTGCCCGTCCAGGGGGTATCACAGATACGCAGTATTTT. The V and J genes are TRBV6-1 and TRBJ2-3; 7 bases align to TRBD1. The CDR3 length is 16 residues. Trimming at V came to 4 bases and at J to 2 bases, leaving 9 bases not matched to a gene. Germline V gives CDR1 MNHNS, CDR2 SASEGT.

V is TRBV28 and J is TRBJ2-7; D is perhaps TRBD1 (5 bases). Germline V lookup: CDR1 MDHEN, CDR2 SYDVKM. The ends were cut back, 2 bases at V and 0 bases at J, with 17 bases in the middle. The CDR3 totals 17 residues. CDR3 bases: TGTGCCAGCAGTTTACCACCATGGGGCCGTAGCTCCTACGAGCAGTACTTC. Translated, it gives CASSLPPWGRSSYEQYF.

This chain uses TRBV7-9 with TRBJ2-3; unclear D gene. The CDR3 is 12 residues long. Germline loops: CDR1 SEHNR, CDR2 FQNEAQ (reference sequence). Trimming removed 8 bases at V and 2 bases at J, with 8 bases between. CDR3 sequence: CASVRYTDTQYF. The CDR3 nucleotides are TGTGCCAGCGTACGGTACACAGATACGCAGTATTTT.

There are a few counts of this clonotype. The chain has TRBV5-1 and TRBJ2-3; 8 bases are shared with TRBD2. The CDR3 consists of 17 residues. Germline V gene sequence: CDR1 SGHRS, CDR2 YFSETQ. J gave up 3 bases and V 0 bases, and 9 bases lay outside the gene matches. The CDR3 protein is CASSLESGGGETDTQYF. As DNA, the CDR3 is TGCGCCAGCAGCTTGGAAAGCGGGGGAGGAGAAACAGATACGCAGTATTTT.

The J gene is TRBJ2-3, the V gene TRBV12-3 or TRBV12-4, with D possibly being TRBD2 (5 bases). The CDR3 length is 15 residues. Between the trimmed V and J ends, which lost 7 bases and 0 bases, there was a span of 14 bases. CDR3: CASTRAGMSTDTQYF. The CDR3 bases are TGTGCCAGCACTCGGGCGGGCATGAGCACAGATACGCAGTATTTT.

The chain links TRBV29-1 to TRBJ2-2, with TRBD1 identical over 7 bases. After removal of 1 base from V and 5 bases from J, the junction contained 4 bases not matched to a gene. Germline CDR1 reads SQVTM; CDR2 reads ANQGSEA. The CDR3 is made up of 14 amino acids. The CDR3 nucleotides are TGCAGCGTTGAAGGACAGGGCGGGACCGGGGAGCTGTTTTTT. Encoded protein: CSVEGQGGTGELFF.

CDR3 sequence: CASSRSRDTEAFF. The DNA for the CDR3 is TGCGCCAGCAGCCGCAGCAGGGACACTGAAGCTTTCTTT. The J gene is TRBJ1-1, the V gene TRBV4-1; possibly TRBD1 for D (5 bases). The germline CDR1 and CDR2 sequences are MGHRA and YSYEKL. V lost 4 bases, J lost 3 bases, and 9 bases lay in between. The CDR3 totals 13 residues.

This chain's CDR3 is CASSASGDSGANVLTF. The CDR3 DNA sequence: TGTGCCAGCAGCGCCTCGGGGGATTCTGGGGCCAACGTCCTGACTTTC. The rearrangement links TRBV9 to TRBJ2-6; D possibly corresponds to TRBD2 (6 bases). Germline V gives CDR1 SGDLS, CDR2 YYNGEE. There are 16 residues in the CDR3. Trimming cost V 3 bases and J 1 base, with 11 bases left between them.

V and J are TRBV27 and TRBJ1-4; D perhaps matches TRBD1 (5 bases). The CDR3 runs to 14 residues. The V end lost 5 bases, the J end lost 7 bases, and 14 bases lay between the germline ends. CDR1 is MNHEY, CDR2 SMNVEV, per germline (reference sequence). The CDR3 region has the DNA TGTGCCAGCAGTGGGACCCTAGGTTCTGAAAAACTGTTTTTT. It codes for CASSGTLGSEKLFF.

This chain joins TRBV7-3 and TRBJ1-2; maybe TRBD1 (6 bases). V was pared by 2 bases and J by 8 bases, with 15 bases between. This CDR3 comprises 14 residues. Germline CDR1 reads SGHTA; CDR2 reads FQGTGA. The CDR3 DNA reads TGTGCCAGCAGCTTATCGGGGGGGCTTGGCGGCTACACCTTC. It is translated as CASSLSGGLGGYTF.

The chain joins TRBV20-1 to TRBJ2-3; D unclear. The CDR3 is 12 residues long. V was shortened by 8 bases and J by 10 bases, with 19 bases between the two germline ends. From germline, CDR1 is DFQATT and CDR2 SNEGSKA (reference sequence). The CDR3 sequence is CSKTDGMPPQYF. The CDR3 bases are TGCAGTAAAACAGATGGGATGCCGCCGCAGTATTTT.